This T cell receptor (beta chain) is drawn from a study of shared clonotypes between healthy human individuals (dated by TCRdb to between 2020 and 2021). Study-wide context: Three men and a couple of women, aged 18 to 49 years, made up the cohort. To increase sequencing depth and limit assay-specific biases, different laboratories used diverse techniques to prepare libraries and sequence TCR repertoires. To estimate repertoire size and how much clonotypes are shared between individuals, the study performed deep sequencing of blood TCR repertoires from 4 to 6 healthy adults. Each donor's leukapheresis produced roughly between roughly 0.85 and 9.5 billion PBMCs. For each donor, three plates each were used for CD4 naive and CD4 memory, two plates were used for CD8 naive, and one plate was used for CD8 memory. Overall study results and their limits: Because the study included a small number of donors, the genetic and exposure-history diversity represented was limited. Across a handful of donors, around 5% of naive CD4, 3% to 4% of naive CD8, around 2.1% of memory CD4, and under 0.45% of memory CD8 clonotypes were shared. Sampling was limited to blood, and TCR repertoires in tissue likely differ from TCR repertoires in blood. Compared with non-shared clonotypes, clonotypes shared by all four sorted-subset donors had higher generation probabilities. Larger estimated clonotype richness was generally found for naive subsets than for memory subsets. Even with the large sequencing depth, rarefaction of the sorted-subset datasets indicated that sequencing was incomplete. Pairwise subsampling led to the expectation that sequencing depth would affect the degree of clonotype sharing among donors.

Healthy HIV-negative adults with no recently reported acute infections or vaccinations were included as donors. Every donor was a Caucasian adult residing in Nashville, Tennessee, USA. Magnetic negative selection was used to enrich CD4+ T cells, after which naive cells were positively selected on CD45RA and the negative fraction became the memory subset. Blood was obtained by leukapheresis, after which PBMCs were separated by Ficoll-Histopaque density gradient centrifugation and cryopreserved in liquid nitrogen vapor phase. Analytical flow cytometry was used to check the purity and quantity of every magnetically sorted T cell population. Genomic DNA was isolated from each sorted fraction and quantified by UV absorbance on a Nanodrop 2000c. A note on this clone: What this receptor recognizes is not known. There are no base qualities to consult, and no much larger clone falls within one base.

Here V drops 1 base and J drops 8 bases, and the junction holds 10 bases not matched to any gene. Per the germline V gene, SGHTA is the CDR1 and FQGTGA is the CDR2. Reading from cysteine to phenylalanine, the CDR3 counts 16 amino acids. Only the CDR3 DNA is retained, 48 bases long and in frame from the first base. TCR CDR3 regions were amplified from genomic DNA by multiplex PCR using the deep immunoSEQ assay. For each cell subset, the extracted genomic DNA was distributed evenly across all wells of several immunoSEQ 96-well plates, and each plate served as one replicate. Each replicate PCR for sorted subsets received roughly 0.2 ug genomic DNA, equal to 28,000 or so T cell genomes. The purified libraries were quantified using a Qubit 3.0 fluorometer, sized with a Bioanalyzer 2100, and then quantified again using the KAPA Library Quantification kit. Every immunoSEQ 96-well plate was sequenced on a separate single-read 150-cycle Illumina NextSeq 550 flow cell. For the original study's pipeline: Because only junctional sequences without quality scores were contained in the immunoSEQ output, filtering matching that applied to full-length reads could not be performed. Sequences were annotated with PyIR, a Python wrapper for IgBLAST v1.9, and V/J genes and CDR3 were assigned using IMGT germline references. Reads with weak V/J assignments (E-value above 1e-6), missing CDR3, stop codons, out-of-frame junctions, or ambiguous translated residues were removed. V3J clonotypes were defined by identical inferred V gene, J gene, and CDR3 amino acid sequence. Percentage overlap between repertoires was calculated by dividing the number of shared unique clonotypes by the size of the smaller repertoire. Three approaches were used to assess repertoire richness: RTK rarefaction, the Chao1 estimator, and Recon v2.1 estimates of unobserved clonotypes. Generation probabilities were computed with OLGA for all TCRbeta clonotypes obtained by the gDNA method from several donors. In its TCRdb copy, this immuneACCESS table keeps in-frame sequences only and misses some clones. Where compared with another copy, unresolved V genes explain less than half of these, and the others have no known cause. V and J calls plus clone size are reproduced from that table; the DNA served to infer D and trimming. This sample comprises 2,500,000 or so clones, around 93% of them detected only once. The top ten clonotypes cover around 0.35% of the sample.

The sequence derives from a man between 18 and 29 years old in good health. Some clones in this sample may be carry-over from other donors' samples. Sequenced: naive CD4+ T cells from PBMCs. The meaning of the sample's cell subset or site label: CD45RA+ positively selected. The chain employs TRBV7-3 and TRBJ2-1; TRBD2 fits 8 bases in the junction. CDR3 loop: CASSLMMSGGTHEQFF. The nucleotide sequence reads TGTGCCAGCAGCTTAATGATGTCGGGAGGGACCCATGAGCAGTTCTTC.